This T cell receptor (beta chain) derives from a study of blood T cell repertoires in COVID-19. The CDR3 is 17 residues long. V lost 0 bases, J lost 1 base, and 14 bases lay in between. CDR1 and CDR2 (germline): SGHKS, YYEKEE (reference sequence). A few counts support this clone. The method was immunoSEQ multiplex PCR; TCRdb's version includes in-frame clones alone and lacks a portion of them. The sample yields 95,000 to 150,000 clones, around four fifths seen once. The source material was peripheral blood. This chain links TRBV5-5 with TRBJ1-3; unclear D gene. This sequence was found in a man in his 60s with active or convalescent COVID-19. The CDR3 DNA follows: TGTGCCAGCAGCTTGGAGGGAGGGAGTATATCTGGAAACACCATATATTTT. Its protein is CASSLEGGSISGNTIYF.